This T cell receptor beta chain emerged from a study of prognosis after radiotherapy for stage I lung cancer. Study overall: After radiotherapy, distant metastases appeared in a few patients at a median of 7 months, and 15 patients showed no significant progression.

The TCR beta CDR3 region was amplified from genomic DNA, with two rounds of multiplex PCR being used for the amplification. Every TRBV and TRBJ gene had its own specific primer in first-round PCR. Universal primers featured in the second PCR round. TCRdb re-derived calls from the multiplex PCR reads in MiXCR, one entry per CDR3 protein. Here the sample spans 30,000 to 40,000 distinct CDR3 sequences, roughly a third being singletons. This clonotype was seen at least ten times. Trimming removed 3 bases from V and 2 bases from J; junction bases left unmatched: 11. This CDR3 contains 16 residues. Looked up from germline, CDR1 is SGHRS and CDR2 is YFSETQ.

Material: PBMCs, obtained before or after stereotactic body radiation therapy (not recorded which). The TCR was taken from a donor at least 50 years old with non-small cell lung cancer. This sequence joins TRBV5-1 and TRBJ2-7; 7 bases agree with TRBD1. The CDR3 here is CASSSARDRFTYEQYF. CDR3 in DNA: TGCGCCAGCAGCTCCGCCCGGGACAGATTCACCTACGAGCAGTACTTC. Using reference TRBV5-1 and TRBJ2-7 for the parts outside the CDR3, the full variable domain is KAGVTQTPRYLIKTRGQQVTLSCSPISGHRSVSWYQQTPGQGLQFLFEYFSETQRNKGNFPGRFSGRQFSNSRSEMNVSTLELGDSALYLCASSSARDRFTYEQYFGPGTRLTVT.